Following are 20 T cell receptor beta chains from one sample sequenced in a study of identical twins. MiXCR, applied by TCRdb to the 5' RACE reads, yields one record per CDR3 protein. This sample yields fewer than 250,000 distinct CDR3 sequences, of which roughly a tenth are seen a single time; about 5.2% belongs to the top ten. Sequenced input: memory (CD45RO+) T cells sorted from blood. Every receptor here comes from a woman between 18 and 30 years old in good health.

CDR3 sequence: CSAPLNYEQYF. The CDR3 bases are TGCAGTGCACCACTAAACTACGAGCAGTACTTC. The V call is TRBV20-1, the J call TRBJ2-7, with unresolved D. Germline CDR1 and CDR2: DFQATT and SNEGSKA (reference sequence). V lost 6 bases to trimming and J lost 3 bases, with 9 bases between them. CDR3 length: 11 residues.

The V and J genes are TRBV20-1 and TRBJ2-7; D is unclear. Germline CDR1 DFQATT, CDR2 SNEGSKA (reference sequence). This CDR3 has 14 residues. V lost 3 bases and J 3 bases, leaving 15 bases between the germline ends. CDR3 residues: CSASGVEVGYEQYF. The CDR3 nucleotides are TGCAGTGCTAGCGGAGTCGAGGTGGGCTACGAGCAGTACTTC.

This clonotype came up a few times. The chain has TRBV6-1 and TRBJ1-5; 7 bases match TRBD1. The V gene end was trimmed by 10 bases and the J gene end by 4 bases; junction bases not matched to a gene: 7. Per the germline V gene, CDR1 is MNHNS and CDR2 is SASEGT. The CDR3 is 13 amino acids. The CDR3 DNA follows: TGTGCCACCAAGGGGGACAGTAATCAGCCCCAGCATTTT. The encoded protein is CATKGDSNQPQHF.

The J gene is TRBJ2-2, the V gene TRBV9; 8 bases are a match to TRBD1. V dropped 0 bases and J dropped 5; count of bases not matched to a gene: 12. The germline V gene has CDR1 SGDLS and CDR2 YYNGEE. The length of the CDR3 is 18 residues. The chain's CDR3 is CASSVGVQGAVKTGELFF. For the CDR3, the DNA is TGTGCCAGCAGCGTAGGAGTGCAGGGGGCTGTAAAGACCGGGGAGCTGTTTTTT.

About this clonotype: Because the CDR3's place on the DNA is in doubt, the DNA is left out and the CDR3 is given as listed by TCRdb. This chain connects TRBV6-5 to TRBJ1-1. Germline values: CDR1 MNHEY, CDR2 SVGAGI. Both ends counted, the CDR3 spans 13 residues. CDR3 sequence reads: CASSSSTGTEAFF.

The J gene is TRBJ2-7, the V gene TRBV29-1; D gene ambiguous. Germline CDR1 and CDR2: SQVTM and ANQGSEA. CDR3 length: 12 residues. V was trimmed by 6 bases and J by 0 bases, leaving 9 bases between them. CDR3 residues: CSVRYDSYEQYF. CDR3 in DNA: TGCAGCGTCCGCTACGACTCCTACGAGCAGTACTTC.

This chain uses TRBV20-1 with TRBJ2-1, with TRBD2 identical over 9 bases. V dropped 0 bases and J dropped 4; count of bases not matched to a gene: 7. This CDR3 has 16 residues. The germline CDR1 and CDR2 sequences are DFQATT and SNEGSKA (reference sequence). The CDR3 is CSARDLSSGRYNEQFF. The CDR3 DNA sequence: TGCAGTGCTAGAGATCTATCGAGCGGGAGGTACAATGAGCAGTTCTTC.

The chain is built from TRBV29-1 and TRBJ2-5; D is ambiguous. The germline V gene encodes CDR1 SQVTM and CDR2 ANQGSEA. The CDR3 extends over 13 amino acids. V gave up 1 base and J gave up 5 bases, with 11 bases separating them. Here the CDR3 DNA reads TGCAGCGTTGAAGCTGAGGCGTTGGAGACCCAGTACTTC. Its translation is CSVEAEALETQYF.

CDR3 DNA: TGTGCCAGCAGAAAAAGTGGATTAGCCTATGGCTACACCTTC. Its protein product is CASRKSGLAYGYTF. V and J are TRBV12-3 or TRBV12-4 and TRBJ1-2; D is uncertain. The CDR3 contains 14 residues. Trimming stripped 6 bases from V and 4 bases from J, with 15 bases between.

This clonotype was recorded many times. The V call is TRBV10-3, the J call TRBJ2-3; 7 bases map to TRBD2. From germline, CDR1 is ENHRY and CDR2 SYGVKD. CDR3 size: 14 residues. Losses at the gene ends were 6 bases for V and 2 bases for J; bases not matched to a gene: 5. The CDR3 loop reads CAISGAGPTDTQYF. In nucleotides, the CDR3 is TGTGCCATCAGCGGAGCGGGACCCACAGATACGCAGTATTTT.

This clonotype has only a few counts. The chain links TRBV7-2 to TRBJ2-2; 8 bases are a match to TRBD1. Germline V gene sequence: CDR1 SGHTA, CDR2 FQGNSA. The CDR3 totals 16 residues. V lost 8 bases to trimming and J lost 1 base; unmatched junction nucleotides: 9. DNA of the CDR3: TGTGCCAGCTCCCGCCTTGGACAGGGGAACACCGGGGAGCTGTTTTTT. This codes for CASSRLGQGNTGELFF.

There are many counts of this clonotype. This sequence joins TRBV12-3 or TRBV12-4 and TRBJ2-7; perhaps TRBD2 as D (5 bases). The V end lost 1 base, the J end lost 4 bases, and 14 bases lay between the germline ends. The CDR3 extends over 15 amino acids. The CDR3 loop is CASSLGGSHFYEQYF. In DNA form, the CDR3 reads TGTGCCAGCAGTTTAGGAGGGTCCCATTTTTACGAGCAGTACTTC.

The CDR3 reads CASRGWTGSSYEQYF. The CDR3 DNA is TGTGCCAGCAGGGGTTGGACAGGGAGCTCCTACGAGCAGTACTTC. The chain couples TRBV3-1 to TRBJ2-7; TRBD1 agrees at 8 bases. Germline CDR1 LGHDT, CDR2 YNNKEL (reference sequence). The CDR3 has 15 amino acids. V was pared by 6 bases and J by 0 bases, with 7 bases of the junction left unmatched.

The J gene is TRBJ2-7, the V gene TRBV7-6; 9 bases map to TRBD1. CDR3 size: 16 residues. Per germline, CDR1 SGHVS and CDR2 FNYEAQ. The V gene end was trimmed by 1 base and the J gene end by 1 base; junction bases not matched to a gene: 5. In nucleotides, the CDR3 is TGTGCCAGCAGCTTAGGAGCCGGGACAGGGTCCTACGAGCAGTACTTC. As protein: CASSLGAGTGSYEQYF.

The J gene is TRBJ2-7, the V gene TRBV11-2; the D gene could be TRBD1 or TRBD2 (5 bases each). Germline CDR1 and CDR2: SGHAT and FQNNGV. The V and J ends lost 5 bases and 0 bases respectively, with 14 bases between them. The CDR3 has 15 amino acids. CDR3 sequence: CASSEPGTDSYEQYF. As DNA, the CDR3 is TGTGCCAGCAGCGAGCCCGGGACGGACTCCTACGAGCAGTACTTC.

The rearrangement joins TRBV6-1 to TRBJ2-2; TRBD1 aligns across 7 bases. The ends lost 6 bases at V and 9 bases at J; junction bases unmatched: 7. Germline-derived CDR1 and CDR2 are MNHNS and SASEGT. This CDR3 spans 13 amino acids. The CDR3 loop reads CASRTGLSRELFF. For the CDR3, the DNA is TGTGCCAGCAGGACAGGGCTTTCCCGGGAGCTGTTTTTT.

This clonotype has at least ten counts. The chain is built from TRBV7-8 and TRBJ2-1, with 9 bases that match TRBD2. J gave up 0 bases and V 2 bases, and 5 bases lay outside the gene matches. Germline loops: CDR1 SGHVS, CDR2 FQNEAQ. This CDR3 contains 17 residues. The CDR3 here is CASSLPPAGGSYNEQFF. As DNA, the CDR3 is TGTGCCAGCAGCTTACCCCCAGCGGGAGGCTCCTACAATGAGCAGTTCTTC.

J is TRBJ2-2 and V is TRBV27, with D unclear. The V and J ends lost 4 bases and 1 base respectively, with 16 bases between them. Germline CDR1 MNHEY, CDR2 SMNVEV (reference sequence). The CDR3 totals 17 residues. The CDR3 sequence is CASSSDPANLNTGELFF. For the CDR3, the DNA is TGTGCCAGCAGTTCGGACCCAGCGAACCTGAACACCGGGGAGCTGTTTTTT.

The chain employs TRBV12-3 or TRBV12-4 and TRBJ1-6; D not certain. V lost 1 base and J lost 10, with 11 bases in between. The CDR3 consists of 14 residues. This CDR3 is CASSLGQVGSPLHF. The CDR3 DNA is TGTGCCAGCAGTTTAGGGCAGGTTGGATCACCCCTCCACTTT.

This chain joins TRBV2 and TRBJ2-7; a possible D gene is TRBD2 (5 bases). CDR3 length: 15 residues. Germline CDR1 reads SNHLY; CDR2 reads FYNNEI. The V gene lost 7 bases and the J gene lost 7 bases, with 23 bases spanning the gap. The CDR3 sequence is CASTIGTTRSGEQYF. The CDR3 DNA is TGTGCCAGCACCATAGGAACTACCAGGTCGGGGGAGCAGTACTTC.